Listed below are T cell receptor beta chains from one sample, sequenced in a study of coeliac disease. TCRdb's copy holds only in-frame clones and misses some; the assay was immunoSEQ multiplex PCR. The top ten hold 5.5% to 7.5% of the sample, which has roughly 5,100 clones, 50% to 60% seen once. Sequencing used intraepithelial lymphocytes from the gut. The receptors stem from a woman aged 30 to 39 with active celiac disease. Each CDR3 is given without its conserved first and last residue. The order of the fields is CDR3 protein, V gene, clone size. Clone size is shown for a subset of rows, as once, few, many or a class of expanded clone.

CDR3 protein: ASSLSPTGETEAF
V gene: TRBV5-1
clone size: -

CDR3 protein: ASSFSSTSTDTQY
V gene: TRBV5-1
clone size: -

CDR3 protein: ASSPQGSNSPLH
V gene: TRBV7-2
clone size: -

CDR3 protein: ASSQARGLSYEQY
V gene: TRBV4-2
clone size: -

CDR3 protein: ASSPPVRGIGSPLH
V gene: TRBV5-8
clone size: -

CDR3 protein: ASSQLTGGMSTEAF
V gene: TRBV4-3
clone size: -

CDR3 protein: ASSERRYGYT
V gene: TRBV6-1
clone size: few

CDR3 protein: ATLWAGSQETQY
V gene: TRBV2
clone size: -

CDR3 protein: ASSEEANYGYT
V gene: TRBV5-1
clone size: -

CDR3 protein: ASSLDPRNYGYT
V gene: TRBV11-2
clone size: large

CDR3 protein: ASSFGGSYEQY
V gene: TRBV7-9
clone size: few

CDR3 protein: ASSQGQGANTEAF
V gene: TRBV4-1
clone size: large

CDR3 protein: ASSPRGGKGYEQY
V gene: TRBV5-4
clone size: -

CDR3 protein: ASSSLGGSEQF
V gene: TRBV13
clone size: -

CDR3 protein: ASSLVSGGRRNTEAF
V gene: TRBV5-5
clone size: -

CDR3 protein: ASSFFGGNTEAF
V gene: TRBV27
clone size: few

CDR3 protein: ASSLGRTLVDEQF
V gene: TRBV5-4
clone size: -

CDR3 protein: SARAGGAKTQY
V gene: TRBV29-1
clone size: -

CDR3 protein: ASRLDCRGKESNQPQH
V gene: TRBV12-2
clone size: few

CDR3 protein: ASSPLDYQETQY
V gene: TRBV5-1
clone size: -

CDR3 protein: ASSPRQGPNQPQH
V gene: TRBV4-2
clone size: medium-sized

CDR3 protein: ASSQGLTTEAF
V gene: TRBV19
clone size: once

CDR3 protein: ARSGGQPQH
V gene: TRBV7-5
clone size: -

CDR3 protein: ASSFTTSGDQPQH
V gene: TRBV7-9
clone size: -

CDR3 protein: ASSLGWAVLYGYT
V gene: TRBV5-3
clone size: few

CDR3 protein: ASSGGRTGGTTEAF
V gene: TRBV2
clone size: -

CDR3 protein: TSRPPCLCTSRANVLT
V gene: TRBV1
clone size: -

CDR3 protein: ASSLSGTGVEKLF
V gene: TRBV7-2
clone size: -

CDR3 protein: ASSLGRRDRTYEQY
V gene: TRBV27
clone size: -

CDR3 protein: ASSIGGQGYEQY
V gene: TRBV19
clone size: -

CDR3 protein: ASSLPGVPYEQY
V gene: TRBV18
clone size: once

CDR3 protein: SAWAGAAF
V gene: TRBV20-1
clone size: -

CDR3 protein: ASSSGLASGELF
V gene: TRBV28
clone size: -

CDR3 protein: ASSKAGFYEQY
V gene: TRBV6-5
clone size: -

CDR3 protein: ASSVGTYNSPLH
V gene: TRBV9
clone size: -

CDR3 protein: ACGLVTEAF
V gene: TRBV30
clone size: -

CDR3 protein: ASSPIVSYNEQF
V gene: TRBV7-2
clone size: -

CDR3 protein: ASSLYQGNVGTEAF
V gene: TRBV28
clone size: -

CDR3 protein: ASREQGSETQY
V gene: TRBV6-1
clone size: medium-sized

CDR3 protein: ASSYPGGGEQY
V gene: TRBV6-6
clone size: -

CDR3 protein: ASSPNEGARYEQY
V gene: TRBV4-1
clone size: -

CDR3 protein: ASSWDREGNTIY
V gene: TRBV7-2
clone size: -

CDR3 protein: AISESVQGYNSPLH
V gene: TRBV10-3
clone size: -

CDR3 protein: ASSQDQGGRGPQH
V gene: TRBV4-1
clone size: few

CDR3 protein: SVGVAGGPLDRSDTQY
V gene: TRBV29-1
clone size: -

CDR3 protein: ASSSPGGEALKAF
V gene: TRBV19
clone size: -

CDR3 protein: ASSRSGTPMPQH
V gene: TRBV5-6
clone size: few

CDR3 protein: ASSLAGATNEKLF
V gene: TRBV9
clone size: -

CDR3 protein: AISESGQGTGELF
V gene: TRBV10-3
clone size: -

CDR3 protein: ASSPRGFLAF
V gene: TRBV6-6
clone size: few